Following are 12 T cell receptor beta chains from one sample sequenced in a study of T cell changes during pregnancy in multiple sclerosis. The assay was immunoSEQ multiplex PCR, and TCRdb's table has in-frame clones only and misses some. Of over 45,000 clones detected, approximately 92% appear once; the ten largest clones hold 2.2%. This sample comprised peripheral blood, obtained in the third trimester of pregnancy. The receptors shown here come from a female donor with multiple sclerosis, enrolled in a pregnancy study.

The gene calls are TRBV27 and TRBJ2-1, with 7 positions matching TRBD2. The germline gives CDR1 MNHEY, CDR2 SMNVEV (reference sequence). The CDR3 length is 16 residues. The J segment lost 6 bases and the V segment lost 3 bases, leaving 11 bases of the junction unmatched. CDR3: CASSLARAGVPNEQFF. DNA of the CDR3: TGTGCCAGCAGTTTGGCGAGGGCGGGAGTCCCCAATGAGCAGTTCTTC.

J is TRBJ2-3 and V is TRBV6-5; the match to TRBD2 covers 7 bases. V was clipped by 6 bases and J by 1 base; unmatched bases: 7. The CDR3 spans 15 residues. Germline values: CDR1 MNHEY, CDR2 SVGAGI. CDR3 sequence: CASSRAGDRTDTQYF. The DNA for the CDR3 is TGTGCCAGCAGCCGCGCGGGAGATCGCACAGATACGCAGTATTTT.

This chain connects TRBV6-5 to TRBJ1-2; no reliable D call. Germline loops: CDR1 MNHEY, CDR2 SVGAGI. V was cut by 2 bases and J by 6 bases, with 10 bases left in between. The CDR3 totals 13 residues. The CDR3 bases are TGTGCCAGCAGTTACAAGAGAAGCCATGGCTACACCTTC. It codes for CASSYKRSHGYTF.

This clone was seen only a few times. The chain combines TRBV6-1 with TRBJ2-5, with 7 bases aligning to TRBD1. The CDR3 is 17 amino acids. Germline V lookup: CDR1 MNHNS, CDR2 SASEGT. J gave up 3 bases and V 0 bases, and 10 bases lay outside the gene matches. The CDR3 bases are TGTGCCAGCAGTGAAGCGGGAAGACCCAGGGGGAAAGAGACCCAGTACTTC. This encodes CASSEAGRPRGKETQYF.

V and J are TRBV9 and TRBJ2-7, with D unclear. The CDR3 contains 16 residues. Germline CDR1 SGDLS, CDR2 YYNGEE. Trimming removed 0 bases from V and 3 bases from J, with 16 bases in between. CDR3 region: CASSVGPSGNLYEQYF. DNA of the CDR3: TGTGCCAGCAGCGTAGGGCCTTCAGGTAACCTCTACGAGCAGTACTTC.

This chain links TRBV6-1 with TRBJ2-1; maybe TRBD2 (6 bases). This CDR3 spans 14 amino acids. Trimming removed 5 bases at V and 7 bases at J, with 15 bases between. Germline CDR1 is MNHNS and CDR2 is SASEGT. This CDR3 reads CASSPGTHLNEQFF. The CDR3 DNA is TGTGCCAGCAGTCCCGGGACTCACCTAAATGAGCAGTTCTTC.

This clone has just one count. The rearrangement links TRBV20-1 to TRBJ2-5, with D unresolved. Germline V gene sequence: CDR1 DFQATT, CDR2 SNEGSKA (reference sequence). There are 11 residues in the CDR3. With 5 bases removed from V and 5 bases from J, the gap between germline ends came to 9 bases. CDR3 DNA sequence: TGCAGTGCTCCCACAATCGAGACCCAGTACTTC. It is translated as CSAPTIETQYF.

The V gene is TRBV28, the J gene TRBJ2-7; TRBD1 aligns across 7 bases. With 7 bases clipped from V and 7 bases from J, the junction kept 13 bases outside the gene matches. The CDR3 length is 14 residues. Looked up from germline, CDR1 is MDHEN and CDR2 is SYDVKM. The CDR3 DNA reads as TGTGCCAGCACCCACAGGGGCAAGTTCCGTGAGCAGTACTTC. This sequence encodes CASTHRGKFREQYF. Supplemented by reference TRBV28 and TRBJ2-7, the full variable domain reads DVKVTQSSRYLVKRTGEKVFLECVQDMDHENMFWYRQDPGLGLRLIYFSYDVKMKEKGDIPEGYSVSREKKERFSLILESASTNQTSMYLCASTHRGKFREQYFGPGTRLTVT.

The V call is TRBV19, the J call TRBJ2-3, with 10 bases aligning to TRBD1. After removal of 7 bases from V and 4 bases from J, the junction contained 5 bases not matched to a gene. The CDR3 covers 14 residues. The germline CDR1 and CDR2 sequences are LNHDA and SQIVND (reference sequence). This chain's CDR3 is CASIGDRGADTQYF. The CDR3 DNA follows: TGTGCCAGTATCGGGGACAGGGGTGCAGATACGCAGTATTTT. Full variable domain (outside the CDR3, taken from reference TRBV19 and TRBJ2-3): DGGITQSPKYLFRKEGQNVTLSCEQNLNHDAMYWYRQDPGQGLRLIYYSQIVNDFQKGDIAEGYSVSREKKESFPLTVTSAQKNPTAFYLCASIGDRGADTQYFGPGTRLTVL.

The rearrangement uses TRBV5-1 and TRBJ2-1, with a tentative D call TRBD2 (6 bases). The V end lost 2 bases, the J end lost 0 bases, and 9 bases lay between the germline ends. CDR1 is SGHRS, CDR2 YFSETQ, per germline. This CDR3 is built from 15 residues. The CDR3 coding sequence is TGCGCCAGCAGCTTCGACGGGAGCTCCTACAATGAGCAGTTCTTC. Translating gives CASSFDGSSYNEQFF.

The chain links TRBV10-3 to TRBJ1-5; D might be TRBD1 (5 bases). This CDR3 region has 14 residues. V shed 2 bases and J shed 4 bases, with 9 bases lying between them. The V gene's germline CDR1 is ENHRY and CDR2 SYGVKD. The DNA of the CDR3 is TGTGCCATCAGTGAGGGGGCGGAAAATCAGCCCCAGCATTTT. Translated: CAISEGAENQPQHF.

Note on this clone: A junction boundary mismatches the germline segment, possibly from a read error. The V and J genes are TRBV11-3 and TRBJ2-1, with 7 positions matching TRBD2. Germline CDR1 SGHNT, CDR2 YENEEA. The CDR3 is made up of 12 amino acids. The CDR3 DNA sequence: TGTGCCAGCAGCTGGGACTACGATGAGCAGTTCTTC. It specifies CASSWDYDEQFF.